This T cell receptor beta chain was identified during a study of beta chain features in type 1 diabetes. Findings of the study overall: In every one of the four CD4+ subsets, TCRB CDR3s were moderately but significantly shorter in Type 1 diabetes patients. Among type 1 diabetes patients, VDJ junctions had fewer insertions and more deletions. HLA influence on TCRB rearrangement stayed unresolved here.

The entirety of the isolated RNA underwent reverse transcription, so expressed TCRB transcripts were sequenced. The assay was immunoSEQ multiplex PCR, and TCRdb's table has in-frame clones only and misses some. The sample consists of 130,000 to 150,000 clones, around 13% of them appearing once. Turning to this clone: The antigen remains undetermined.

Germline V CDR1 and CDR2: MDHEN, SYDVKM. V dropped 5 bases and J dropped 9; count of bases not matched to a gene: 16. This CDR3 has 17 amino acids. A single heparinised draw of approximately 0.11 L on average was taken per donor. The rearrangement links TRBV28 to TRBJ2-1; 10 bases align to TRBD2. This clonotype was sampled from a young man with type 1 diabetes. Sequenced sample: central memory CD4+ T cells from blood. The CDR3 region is CASSPRPGSGGAGEQFF. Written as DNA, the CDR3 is TGTGCCAGCAGTCCCCGGCCTGGCAGCGGGGGGGCTGGTGAGCAGTTCTTC.